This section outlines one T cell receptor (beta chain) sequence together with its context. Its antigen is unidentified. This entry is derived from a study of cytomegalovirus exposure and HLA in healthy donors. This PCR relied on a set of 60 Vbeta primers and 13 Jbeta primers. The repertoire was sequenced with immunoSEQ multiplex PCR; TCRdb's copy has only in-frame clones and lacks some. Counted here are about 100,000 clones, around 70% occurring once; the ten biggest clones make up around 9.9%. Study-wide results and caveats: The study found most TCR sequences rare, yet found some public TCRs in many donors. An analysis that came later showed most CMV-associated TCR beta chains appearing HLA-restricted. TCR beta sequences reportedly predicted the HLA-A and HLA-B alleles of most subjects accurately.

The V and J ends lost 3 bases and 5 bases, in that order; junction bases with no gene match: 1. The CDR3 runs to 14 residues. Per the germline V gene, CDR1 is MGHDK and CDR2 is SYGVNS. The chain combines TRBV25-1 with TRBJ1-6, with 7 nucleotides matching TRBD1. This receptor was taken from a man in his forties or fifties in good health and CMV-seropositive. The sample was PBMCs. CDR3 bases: TGTGCCAGCAGTGAGGGACAGAATAATTCACCCCTCCACTTT. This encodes CASSEGQNNSPLHF.